Below are 11 T cell receptor beta chains sequenced from a single sample in a study of blood T cell repertoires in COVID-19. Sequencing was performed with immunoSEQ multiplex PCR; in TCRdb, only in-frame clones are kept and a portion is missing. Here the sample spans about 120,000 clones, nearly 90% being singletons. Sequencing input: peripheral blood. These receptor sequences come from a woman aged 55-69 years with COVID-19, enrolled during active disease.

The chain links TRBV10-3 to TRBJ1-6; 8 bases match TRBD1. Germline trimming cut 2 bases from V and 5 bases from J; bases unmatched to any gene: 14. Per the germline V gene, CDR1 is ENHRY and CDR2 is SYGVKD. The CDR3 runs to 19 residues. Here the CDR3 DNA reads TGTGCCATCAGTGAGGCAGGGGCGGGGACAGGCCGAAATAATTCACCCCTCCACTTT. Translating gives CAISEAGAGTGRNNSPLHF.

This clone was detected only once. The CDR3 DNA follows: TGTGCCAGCAGCCCCCCCTCTAGCGGGGACATACATAGCACAGATACGCAGTATTTT. Encoded protein: CASSPPSSGDIHSTDTQYF. The chain uses TRBV7-3 and TRBJ2-3; 9 nucleotides agree with TRBD2. Germline V CDR1 and CDR2: SGHTA, FQGTGA. The CDR3 runs 19 residues. Unmatched junction bases numbered 15, after V lost 5 bases and J lost 0 bases.

The chain uses TRBV19 and TRBJ1-6; D is ambiguous. The V and J ends lost 7 bases and 7 bases respectively, with 17 bases between them. Germline loops: CDR1 LNHDA, CDR2 SQIVND (reference sequence). The length of the CDR3 is 15 residues. The CDR3: CASTNDKFRNSPLHF. The CDR3 DNA reads as TGTGCCAGTACCAATGACAAATTCCGGAATTCACCCCTCCACTTT.

The chain couples TRBV4-2 to TRBJ1-2, with 7 bases fitting TRBD1. Germline trimming cut 3 bases from V and 4 bases from J; bases unmatched to any gene: 5. The CDR3 is made up of 14 amino acids. Germline loops: CDR1 LGHNA, CDR2 YNFKEQ. CDR3 sequence (DNA): TGTGCCAGCAGCCACGTGACAGGGATCTATGGCTACACCTTC. It translates to CASSHVTGIYGYTF.

The chain couples TRBV6-5 to TRBJ2-7; D is possibly TRBD1 (6 bases). V was pared by 6 bases and J by 5 bases, with 14 bases between. From germline, CDR1 is MNHEY and CDR2 SVGAGI. The length of the CDR3 is 13 residues. CDR3 residues: CASRQQGLDEQYF. The CDR3 DNA reads as TGTGCCAGCAGGCAACAGGGTCTCGACGAGCAGTACTTC.

This chain joins TRBV5-1 and TRBJ1-6; weak D call: TRBD1 (6 bases). This CDR3 spans 18 amino acids. Trimming cost V 4 bases and J 5 bases, with 22 bases left between them. Germline V gives CDR1 SGHRS, CDR2 YFSETQ. This chain's CDR3 is CASSPYPTGNFNNSPLHF. The DNA of the CDR3 is TGCGCCAGCAGCCCCTACCCCACAGGGAACTTCAATAATTCACCCCTCCACTTT. The full variable domain, in which reference TRBV5-1 and TRBJ1-6 provide the parts outside the CDR3, is KAGVTQTPRYLIKTRGQQVTLSCSPISGHRSVSWYQQTPGQGLQFLFEYFSETQRNKGNFPGRFSGRQFSNSRSEMNVSTLELGDSALYLCASSPYPTGNFNNSPLHFGNGTRLTVT.

Written as DNA, the CDR3 is TGTGCCAGCAGCTTAACTCCCACGGGGAGCATTCAGTACTTC. Translating it yields CASSLTPTGSIQYF. The chain couples TRBV7-3 to TRBJ2-4; possibly TRBD2 for D (5 bases). The V and J ends lost 0 bases and 9 bases respectively, with 12 bases between them. Germline V lookup: CDR1 SGHTA, CDR2 FQGTGA. The CDR3 is 14 amino acids.

V gene TRBV12-5 combines with J gene TRBJ1-1; unclear D gene. Germline CDR1 is LGHNT and CDR2 is FRNRAP. V was cut by 5 bases and J by 0 bases, with 13 bases left in between. The CDR3 is made up of 15 amino acids. The CDR3: CASGPVGSLNTEAFF. CDR3 in DNA: TGTGCTAGTGGTCCAGTGGGGAGCTTGAACACTGAAGCTTTCTTT. Using reference TRBV12-5 and TRBJ1-1 for the parts outside the CDR3, the full variable domain is DARVTQTPRHKVTEMGQEVTMRCQPILGHNTVFWYRQTMMQGLELLAYFRNRAPLDDSGMPKDRFSAEMPDATLATLKIQPSEPRDSAVYFCASGPVGSLNTEAFFGQGTRLTVV.

In nucleotides, the CDR3 is TGTGCCAGCTCACCAGGAACGGGACAGGGATACGAGCAGTACTTC. Translation: CASSPGTGQGYEQYF. This chain connects TRBV18 to TRBJ2-7; 9 bases are a match to TRBD1. CDR1 KGHSH and CDR2 LQKENI come from the germline V gene. The CDR3 is 15 residues long. V was pared by 2 bases and J by 4 bases, with 6 bases of the junction left unmatched.

This sequence joins TRBV30 and TRBJ1-1; a possible D gene is TRBD1 (5 bases). This CDR3 contains 11 residues. The V end lost 8 bases, the J end lost 1 base, and 8 bases lay between the germline ends. Germline CDR1 reads GTSNPN; CDR2 reads SVGIG (reference sequence). The CDR3 DNA reads as TGTGCCGGGGCAGAGAACACTGAAGCTTTCTTT. This translates into CAGAENTEAFF.

This chain joins TRBV9 and TRBJ2-3; 11 bases align to TRBD2. V dropped 1 base and J dropped 4; count of bases not matched to a gene: 5. CDR3 length: 16 amino acids. In germline, CDR1 is SGDLS, CDR2 YYNGEE. CDR3 region: CASSVSTSGGADTQYF. The CDR3 DNA reads as TGTGCCAGCAGCGTAAGCACTAGCGGGGGCGCAGATACGCAGTATTTT. The full variable domain, its missing parts supplied by reference TRBV9 and TRBJ2-3, is DSGVTQTPKHLITATGQRVTLRCSPRSGDLSVYWYQQSLDQGLQFLIQYYNGEERAKGNILERFSAQQFPDLHSELNLSSLELGDSALYFCASSVSTSGGADTQYFGPGTRLTVL.